These 10 T cell receptor beta chains originate from one sample sequenced in a study of blood T cell repertoires in COVID-19. TCRdb's copy holds only in-frame clones and misses some; the assay was immunoSEQ multiplex PCR. Among fewer than 250,000 clones listed, 84% were seen once. The sample comprised PBMCs or T cells enriched from blood (not recorded which). The source is a man aged 60 to 75 who had recovered from COVID-19.

The chain joins TRBV30 to TRBJ2-7; D might be TRBD1 (7 bases). CDR3 length: 14 residues. V was clipped by 7 bases and J by 4 bases, with 20 bases between them. Germline V lookup: CDR1 GTSNPN, CDR2 SVGIG (reference sequence). CDR3 amino acids: CASTSRDRTYEQYF. The DNA of the CDR3 is TGTGCCTCAACATCGCGGGACAGAACGTACGAGCAGTACTTC.

This clone turned up a few times. The DNA for the CDR3 is TGTGCCAGCAGTTACTCGGGTGGGGCATCCTATGGCTACACCTTC. Encoded protein: CASSYSGGASYGYTF. This chain uses TRBV6-5 with TRBJ1-2; perhaps TRBD1 as D (5 bases). CDR3 length equals 15 residues. V gave up 0 bases and J gave up 4 bases, with 12 bases separating them. CDR1 and CDR2 (germline): MNHEY, SVGAGI.

The rearrangement uses TRBV15 and TRBJ2-3; possible D gene TRBD1, 6 bases. The CDR3 has 17 amino acids. Trimming took 0 bases from V and 4 from J, leaving 17 bases between them. Per germline, CDR1 LNHNV and CDR2 YYDKDF (reference sequence). In DNA form, the CDR3 reads TGTGCCACCAGCAGAGACGTCCCCTCTTCAGGGGCAGATACGCAGTATTTT. This translates into CATSRDVPSSGADTQYF.

Notes on this clone: This same CDR3 is encoded by further DNA sequences in the sample. The rearrangement uses TRBV5-5 and TRBJ1-5; 9 bases align to TRBD1. CDR1 SGHKS and CDR2 YYEKEE come from the germline V gene (reference sequence). J lost 7 bases, V lost 4 bases, and 6 bases had no gene match. The CDR3 contains 14 residues. The CDR3 protein is CASSTGTGNQPQHF. The CDR3 nucleotides are TGTGCCAGCAGCACCGGGACAGGGAACCAGCCCCAGCATTTT.

V and J are TRBV6-2 or TRBV6-3 and TRBJ2-7; possibly TRBD2 for D (6 bases). In germline, CDR1 is MNHEY, CDR2 SVGEGT. The CDR3 extends over 15 amino acids. V shed 6 bases and J shed 4 bases, with 19 bases lying between them. CDR3 in amino acids: CASSRQLTGVYEQYF. CDR3 in DNA: TGTGCCAGCAGCCGACAGCTAACGGGGGTTTACGAGCAGTACTTC.

The chain is built from TRBV11-3 and TRBJ2-2, with 8 bases lining up with TRBD1. V shed 0 bases, J shed 5 bases, and the junction held 11 bases outside the gene matches. Germline V gene data show CDR1 as SGHNT and CDR2 as YENEEA. The CDR3 length is 18 residues. The chain's CDR3 is CASSLDRGRTGRTGELFF. Written as DNA, the CDR3 is TGTGCCAGCAGCTTAGATCGGGGGAGGACAGGGAGAACCGGGGAGCTGTTTTTT.

V usage is TRBV4-3 and J usage is TRBJ2-7; 8 bases fit TRBD1. The germline CDR1 and CDR2 sequences are LGHNA and YSLEER. The length of the CDR3 is 15 residues. Trimming cost V 1 base and J 3 bases; bases outside gene matches: 5. CDR3 sequence: CASSQGRQGYYEQYF. The CDR3 DNA sequence: TGCGCCAGCAGCCAAGGGCGACAGGGGTACTACGAGCAGTACTTC.

The rearrangement joins TRBV19 to TRBJ2-3; D possibly corresponds to TRBD1 (6 bases). The CDR3 length is 16 residues. Germline values: CDR1 LNHDA, CDR2 SQIVND (reference sequence). V dropped 9 bases and J dropped 0 bases, with 19 bases sitting between them. The DNA of the CDR3 is TGTGCCAGCAGCCAAATTTGGGGGCTTAGCACAGATACGCAGTATTTT. Translation: CASSQIWGLSTDTQYF.

The chain couples TRBV18 to TRBJ2-7; D uncertain. Trimming stripped 0 bases from V and 2 bases from J, with 8 bases between. Germline values: CDR1 KGHSH, CDR2 LQKENI. This CDR3 has 14 amino acids. The CDR3 DNA reads TGTGCCAGCTCACCACCCGCCAGTACCTACGAGCAGTACTTC. It yields the protein CASSPPASTYEQYF.

The chain combines TRBV11-2 with TRBJ1-2; D remains unclear. The CDR3 contains 14 residues. Germline V lookup: CDR1 SGHAT, CDR2 FQNNGV. V gave up 7 bases and J gave up 0 bases, with 12 bases separating them. Here the CDR3 DNA reads TGTGCCAGCACCCCGGTGGTAGCTAACTATGGCTACACCTTC. It translates to CASTPVVANYGYTF.